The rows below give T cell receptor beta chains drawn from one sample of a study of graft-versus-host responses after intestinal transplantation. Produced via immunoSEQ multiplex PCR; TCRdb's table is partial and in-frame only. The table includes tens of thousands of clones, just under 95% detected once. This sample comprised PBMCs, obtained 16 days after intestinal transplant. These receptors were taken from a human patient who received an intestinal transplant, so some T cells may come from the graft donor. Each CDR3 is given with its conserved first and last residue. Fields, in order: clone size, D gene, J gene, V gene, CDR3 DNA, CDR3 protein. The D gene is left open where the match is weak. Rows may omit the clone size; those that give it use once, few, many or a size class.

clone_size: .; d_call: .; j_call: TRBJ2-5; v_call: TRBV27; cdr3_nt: TGTGCCAGCAGGCGGGGCTGGCAGGCCGAGTACTTC; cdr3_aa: CASRRGWQAEYF
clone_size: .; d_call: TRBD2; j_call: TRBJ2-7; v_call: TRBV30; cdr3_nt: TGTGCCTGGAGTTGGAGGGAGGGCCTCGACGAGCAGTACTTC; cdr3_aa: CAWSWREGLDEQYF
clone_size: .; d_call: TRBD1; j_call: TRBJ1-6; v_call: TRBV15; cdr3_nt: TGTGCCACCAGCTCCCGGGACAGGGGTTCACCCCTCCACTTT; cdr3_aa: CATSSRDRGSPLHF
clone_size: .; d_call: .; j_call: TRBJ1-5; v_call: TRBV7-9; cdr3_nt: TGTGCCAGCAGCGCACCGGGGAATCAGCCCCAGCATTTT; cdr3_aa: CASSAPGNQPQHF
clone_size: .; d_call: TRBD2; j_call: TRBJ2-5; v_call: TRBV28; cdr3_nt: TGTGCCAGCAGTCCCCCGGGACTAGCGGGAGGGTCGGGGCGTCAAGAGACCCAGTACTTC; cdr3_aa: CASSPPGLAGGSGRQETQYF
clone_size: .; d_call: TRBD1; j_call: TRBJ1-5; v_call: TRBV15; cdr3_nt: TGTGCCACCAGCAGGAATCAGGGGGTGAATCAGCCCCAGCATTTT; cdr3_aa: CATSRNQGVNQPQHF
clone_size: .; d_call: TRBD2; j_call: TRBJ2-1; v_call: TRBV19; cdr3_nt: TGTGCCAGTAGTATGACTAGCGGGTACAATGAGCAGTTCTTC; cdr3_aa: CASSMTSGYNEQFF
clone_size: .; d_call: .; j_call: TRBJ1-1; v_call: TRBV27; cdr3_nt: TGTGCCAGCACTCTCTTCCCGTCGGGGAGCACTGAAGCTTTCTTT; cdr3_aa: CASTLFPSGSTEAFF
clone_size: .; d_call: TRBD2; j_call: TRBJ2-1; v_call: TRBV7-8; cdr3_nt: TGTGCCAGCAGAGACGTAGCGGGGGCGATCTACAATGAGCAGTTCTTC; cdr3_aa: CASRDVAGAIYNEQFF
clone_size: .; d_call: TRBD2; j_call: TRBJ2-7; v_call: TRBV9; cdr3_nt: TGTGCCAGCAGCCCCCTAGCGGGAGTTCTCTCCTACGAGCAGTACTTC; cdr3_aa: CASSPLAGVLSYEQYF
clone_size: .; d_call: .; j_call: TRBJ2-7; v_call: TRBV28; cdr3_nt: TGTGCCAGCAGTTTGAGTGCAGAGCGGCCCTACGAGCAGTACTTC; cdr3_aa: CASSLSAERPYEQYF
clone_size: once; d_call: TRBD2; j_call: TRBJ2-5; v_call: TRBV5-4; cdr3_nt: TGTGCCAGCAGCTTCGGGACTAAACAAGAGACCCAGTACTTC; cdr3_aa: CASSFGTKQETQYF
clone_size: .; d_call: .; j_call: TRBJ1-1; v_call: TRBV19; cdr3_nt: TGTGCCAGTAGTATAGACCCCATAACTGAAGCTTTCTTT; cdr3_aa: CASSIDPITEAFF
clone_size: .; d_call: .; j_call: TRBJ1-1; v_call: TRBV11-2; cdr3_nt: TGTGCCAGCAGCTCCAGGTTTTTGGCTTTCTTT; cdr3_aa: CASSSRFLAFF
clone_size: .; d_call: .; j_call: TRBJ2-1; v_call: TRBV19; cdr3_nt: TGTGCCAGTAGTACAGGGAATGAGCAGTTCTTC; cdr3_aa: CASSTGNEQFF
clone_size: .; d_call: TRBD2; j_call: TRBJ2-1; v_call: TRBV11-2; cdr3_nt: TGTGCCAGCAGCCCTAGCGGGAGTTATTACAATGAGCAGTTCTTC; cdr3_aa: CASSPSGSYYNEQFF
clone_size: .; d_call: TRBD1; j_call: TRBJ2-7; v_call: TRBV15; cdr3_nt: TGTGCCACCAGCAGTGATGACAGGGGGGGATCCTACGAGCAGTACTTC; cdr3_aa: CATSSDDRGGSYEQYF
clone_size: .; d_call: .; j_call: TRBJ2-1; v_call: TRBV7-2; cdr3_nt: TGTGCCAGCAGCCCAAGCCCGGCCAGGCGGAATGGGCAGTTCTTC; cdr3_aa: CASSPSPARRNGQFF
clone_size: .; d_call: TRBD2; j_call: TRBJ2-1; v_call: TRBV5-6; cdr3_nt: TGTGCCAGCAGCCCAACATACGGGAGGGAGTACAATGAGCAGTTCTTC; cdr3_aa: CASSPTYGREYNEQFF
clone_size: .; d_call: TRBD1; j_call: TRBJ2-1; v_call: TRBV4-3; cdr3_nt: TGCGCCAGCAGCCACGACAGGGCCGGGAATATCAATGAGCAGTTCTTC; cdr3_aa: CASSHDRAGNINEQFF
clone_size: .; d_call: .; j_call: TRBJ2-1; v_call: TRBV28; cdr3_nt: TGTGCCAGCAGCCCCTGGGCGAACTACAATGAGCAGTTCTTC; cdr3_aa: CASSPWANYNEQFF
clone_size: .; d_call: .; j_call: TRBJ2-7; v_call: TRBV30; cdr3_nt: TGTGCCTGGAGCGATGTCGGGGGAGAGGGCTACGAGCAGTACTTC; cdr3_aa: CAWSDVGGEGYEQYF
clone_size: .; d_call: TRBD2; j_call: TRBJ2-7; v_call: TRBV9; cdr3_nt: TGTGCCAGCAGCGTAGAAGGACTAGCGGACCAAGTAGGGCAGTACTTC; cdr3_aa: CASSVEGLADQVGQYF
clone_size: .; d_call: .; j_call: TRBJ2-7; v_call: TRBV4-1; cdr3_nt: TGCGCCAGCAGCCAAGAACGGTTTGGGCCCCGATCCTACGAGCAGTACTTC; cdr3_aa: CASSQERFGPRSYEQYF
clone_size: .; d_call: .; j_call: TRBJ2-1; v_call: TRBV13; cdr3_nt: TGTGCCAGCAGCTTACAGCGGCGGGGGCATGAGCAGTTCTTC; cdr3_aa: CASSLQRRGHEQFF
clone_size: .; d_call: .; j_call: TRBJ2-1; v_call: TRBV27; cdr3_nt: TGTGCCAGCAGTTTTCTGCCGGGAGACTACAATGAGCAGTTCTTC; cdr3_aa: CASSFLPGDYNEQFF
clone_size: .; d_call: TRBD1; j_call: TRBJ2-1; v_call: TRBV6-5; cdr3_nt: TGTGCCAGCAGCCTCGGACAGGGGGCTGGCAATGAGCAGTTCTTC; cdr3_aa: CASSLGQGAGNEQFF
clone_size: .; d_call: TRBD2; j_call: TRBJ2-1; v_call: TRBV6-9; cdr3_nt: TGTGCCAGCAGATCGGGACTACCTGAATACAATGAGCAGTTCTTC; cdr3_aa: CASRSGLPEYNEQFF
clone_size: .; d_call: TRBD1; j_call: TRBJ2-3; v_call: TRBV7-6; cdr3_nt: TGTGCCAGCAGCGGTGGGACAGGGGGCACAGATACGCAGTATTTT; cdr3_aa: CASSGGTGGTDTQYF
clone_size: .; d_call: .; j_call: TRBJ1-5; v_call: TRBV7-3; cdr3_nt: TGTGCCAGCAGCTTAACGGGGTGGGGGACCAATCAGCCCCAGCATTTT; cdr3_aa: CASSLTGWGTNQPQHF
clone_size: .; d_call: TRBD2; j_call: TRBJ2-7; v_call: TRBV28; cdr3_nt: TGTGCCAGCACCATAACTAGCGGAACCTACGAGCAGTACTTC; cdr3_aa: CASTITSGTYEQYF
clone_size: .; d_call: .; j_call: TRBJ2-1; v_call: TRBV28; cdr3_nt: TGTGCCAGCAGTTTATGGGGGGGACCCCATGCGGCCAATGAGCAGTTCTTC; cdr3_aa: CASSLWGGPHAANEQFF
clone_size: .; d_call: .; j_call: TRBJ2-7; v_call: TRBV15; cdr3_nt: TGTGCCACCAGCAGAGATTGGGTAGCGCTTACCTACGAGCAGTACTTC; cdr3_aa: CATSRDWVALTYEQYF
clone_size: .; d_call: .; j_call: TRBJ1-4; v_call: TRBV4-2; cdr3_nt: TGTGCCAGCAGCCGGGCAACTAATGAAAAACTGTTTTTT; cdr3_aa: CASSRATNEKLFF
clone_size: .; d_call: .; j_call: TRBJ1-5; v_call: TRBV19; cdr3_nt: TGTGCCAGTACCCTGGCACTTACGACGGATCAGCCCCAGCATTTT; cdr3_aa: CASTLALTTDQPQHF
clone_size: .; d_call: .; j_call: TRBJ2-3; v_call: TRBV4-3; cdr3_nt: TGCGCCAGCAGCCAATGGCGCGAGCGGTACACAGATACGCAGTATTTT; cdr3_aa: CASSQWRERYTDTQYF
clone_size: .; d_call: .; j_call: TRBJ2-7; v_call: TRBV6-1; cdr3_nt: TGTGCCAGCAGTGCCCGACTTCTCAAAAACCCCTACGAGCAGTACTTC; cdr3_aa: CASSARLLKNPYEQYF
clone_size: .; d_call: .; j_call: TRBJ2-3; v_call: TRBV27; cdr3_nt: TGTGCCAGCAGTTTATCGAGGGGGGCTCGCCCAGATACGCAGTATTTT; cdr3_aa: CASSLSRGARPDTQYF
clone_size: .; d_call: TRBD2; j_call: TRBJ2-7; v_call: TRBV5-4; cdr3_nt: TGTGCCAGCAGCAGGACTAGCGGGAGGTTCCCTCCCTACGAGCAGTACTTC; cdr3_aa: CASSRTSGRFPPYEQYF
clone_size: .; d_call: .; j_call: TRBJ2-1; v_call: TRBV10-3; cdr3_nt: TGTGCCATCAGTGACGGTAAGAACCGTCCCTTGGGTGAGCAGTTCTTC; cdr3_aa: CAISDGKNRPLGEQFF
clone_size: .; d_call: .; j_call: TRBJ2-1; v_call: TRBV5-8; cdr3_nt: TGTGCCAGCAGCCCCGAGGACAATGAGCAGTTCTTC; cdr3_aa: CASSPEDNEQFF
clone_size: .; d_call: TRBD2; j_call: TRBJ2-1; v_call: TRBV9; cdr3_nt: TGTGCCAGCTCCCCGGGGGGAAGCTACAATGAGCAGTTCTTC; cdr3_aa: CASSPGGSYNEQFF
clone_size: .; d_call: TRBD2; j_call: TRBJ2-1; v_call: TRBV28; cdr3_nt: TGTGCCATAAGTCTTAGAACTAGCGGGTTCCCGGGCTCCTACAATGAGCAGTTCTTC; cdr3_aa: CAISLRTSGFPGSYNEQFF
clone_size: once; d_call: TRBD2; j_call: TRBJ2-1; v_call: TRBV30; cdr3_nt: TGTGCCTGGACTAGCGGGGCCAGCTCCTACAATGAGCAGTTCTTC; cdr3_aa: CAWTSGASSYNEQFF
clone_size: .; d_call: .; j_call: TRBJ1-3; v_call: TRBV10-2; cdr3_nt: TGCGCCACTCTCCCCACGGGAACTTCTGGAAACACCATATATTTT; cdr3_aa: CATLPTGTSGNTIYF
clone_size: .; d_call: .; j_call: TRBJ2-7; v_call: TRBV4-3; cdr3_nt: TGCGCCAGCAGCCAGGGCATGTCCTACGAGCAGTACTTC; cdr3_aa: CASSQGMSYEQYF
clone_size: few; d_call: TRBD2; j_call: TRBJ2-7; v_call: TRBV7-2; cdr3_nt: TGTGCCAGCAGCTTGGGGCGGGGGTCCTACGAGCAGTACTTC; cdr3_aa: CASSLGRGSYEQYF
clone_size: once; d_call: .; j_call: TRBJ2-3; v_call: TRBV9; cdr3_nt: TGTGCCAGCAGCACTGGGGGAGCAGATACGCAGTATTTT; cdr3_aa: CASSTGGADTQYF
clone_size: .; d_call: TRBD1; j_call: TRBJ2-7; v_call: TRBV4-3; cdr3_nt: TGCGCCAGCAGCCAAGACCCGGGACAGGGGGCTTTAGGCTACGAGCAGTACTTC; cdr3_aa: CASSQDPGQGALGYEQYF
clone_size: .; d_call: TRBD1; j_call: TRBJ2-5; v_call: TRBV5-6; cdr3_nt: TGTGCCAGCAGCTTGGGAGGGGGCGCAGGTCAAGAGACCCAGTACTTC; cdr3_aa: CASSLGGGAGQETQYF
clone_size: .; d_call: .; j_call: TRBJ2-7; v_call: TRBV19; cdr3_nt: TGTGCCAGTAGCGGGCCCGGGTTTGCCTACGAGCAGTACTTC; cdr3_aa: CASSGPGFAYEQYF
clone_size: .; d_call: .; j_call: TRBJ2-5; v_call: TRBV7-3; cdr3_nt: TGTGCCAGCAGCCAGACGGGGGGCGTAGAGACCCAGTACTTC; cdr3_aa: CASSQTGGVETQYF
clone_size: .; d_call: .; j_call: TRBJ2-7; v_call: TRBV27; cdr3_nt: TGTGCCAGCGCGCCGACAGGACCCTACGAGCAGTACTTC; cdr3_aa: CASAPTGPYEQYF
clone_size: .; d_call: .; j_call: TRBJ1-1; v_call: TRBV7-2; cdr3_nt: TGTGCCAGCAGCTTAAAGACCGGGACCCTAAACACTGAAGCTTTCTTT; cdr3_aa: CASSLKTGTLNTEAFF
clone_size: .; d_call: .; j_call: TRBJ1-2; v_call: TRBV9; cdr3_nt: TGTGCCAGCAGCGCAGGACAGTCAGGGAACTATGGCTACACCTTC; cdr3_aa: CASSAGQSGNYGYTF
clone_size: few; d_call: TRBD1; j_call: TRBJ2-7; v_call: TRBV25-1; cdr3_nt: TGTGCCAGCACGGACAGGGGGGAGACCTACGAGCAGTACTTC; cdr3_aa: CASTDRGETYEQYF